This is a list of T cell receptor beta chains from one sample in a study of cytomegalovirus exposure and HLA in healthy donors. Profiled with immunoSEQ multiplex PCR; TCRdb holds only in-frame clones, not every one. The sample has about 120,000 clones; about three quarters are singletons. The sample was PBMCs. The receptors originated from a middle-aged woman in good health and CMV-seronegative. CDR3s include the opening cysteine and the closing phenylalanine or tryptophan. The order of the fields is J gene, clone size, V gene, D gene, CDR3 DNA, CDR3 protein. A D gene is named only where the DNA matches it firmly. Clone size appears in some rows only: once, few, many, or a class for an expanded clone.

J: TRBJ2-7
size: -
V: TRBV28
D: -
DNA: TGTGCCAGCAGTGGAGGTGGGCGCGGATACGAGCAGTACTTC
CDR3: CASSGGGRGYEQYF

J: TRBJ2-1
size: -
V: TRBV11-3
D: -
DNA: TGTGCCAGCAGCTTAGGGGACACCTACAATGAGCAGTTCTTC
CDR3: CASSLGDTYNEQFF

J: TRBJ1-4
size: -
V: TRBV6-5
D: TRBD1
DNA: TGTGCCAGCAGACGCAGGACAGGGACTAATGAAAAACTGTTTTTT
CDR3: CASRRRTGTNEKLFF

J: TRBJ2-1
size: -
V: TRBV5-6
D: TRBD1
DNA: TGTGCCAGCAGCCCTTTCGGGACAGGGTACAATGAGCAGTTCTTC
CDR3: CASSPFGTGYNEQFF

J: TRBJ1-4
size: -
V: TRBV9
D: -
DNA: TGTGCCAGCAGCGTTAGAGAACGAGGTGAAAAACTGTTTTTT
CDR3: CASSVRERGEKLFF

J: TRBJ2-7
size: -
V: TRBV6-1
D: -
DNA: TGTGCCAGCAGTGAAGTCGGTTGGGCAGGATCCTACGAGCAGTACTTC
CDR3: CASSEVGWAGSYEQYF

J: TRBJ2-7
size: -
V: TRBV5-6
D: TRBD2
DNA: TGTGCCAGCAGCTTCAGCGGGAGGGTCGGCTACGAGCAGTACTTC
CDR3: CASSFSGRVGYEQYF

J: TRBJ2-7
size: -
V: TRBV4-3
D: TRBD1
DNA: TGCGCCAGCAGCAAAAGCCGGGACAGCTACTACGAGCAGTACTTC
CDR3: CASSKSRDSYYEQYF

J: TRBJ2-2
size: once
V: TRBV5-1
D: TRBD2
DNA: TGCGCCAGCAGCTTAGCGGGAGGGGACCGGGGCACCGGGGAGCTGTTTTTT
CDR3: CASSLAGGDRGTGELFF

J: TRBJ1-2
size: -
V: TRBV7-9
D: -
DNA: TGTTCCAGCAGCTTAAGACTCGACTATGGCTACACCTTC
CDR3: CSSSLRLDYGYTF

J: TRBJ2-7
size: -
V: TRBV18
D: TRBD2
DNA: TGTGCCAGCTCACCAACTAGCGGGAGGGCCTACGAGCAGTACTTC
CDR3: CASSPTSGRAYEQYF

J: TRBJ2-1
size: -
V: TRBV27
D: TRBD1
DNA: TGTGCCAGCAGTACAGGACAGGGGAGGAATGAGCAGTTCTTC
CDR3: CASSTGQGRNEQFF

J: TRBJ1-2
size: -
V: TRBV7-9
D: -
DNA: TGTGCCAGCAGCTTAGTCCGGTCAGGAAGTGGCTATGGCTACACCTTC
CDR3: CASSLVRSGSGYGYTF

J: TRBJ1-2
size: -
V: TRBV10-3
D: TRBD1
DNA: TGTGCCATCAGTGAGAGCAGGGGGGACTATGGCTACACCTTC
CDR3: CAISESRGDYGYTF

J: TRBJ2-1
size: -
V: TRBV5-1
D: -
DNA: TGCGCCAGCAGCTTGGTAGGCCCCGGGATTTCTTACAATGAGCAGTTCTTC
CDR3: CASSLVGPGISYNEQFF

J: TRBJ2-1
size: -
V: TRBV6-5
D: TRBD2
DNA: TGTGCCAGCAGCCGACTAGCGGGATACTATGAGCAGTTCTTC
CDR3: CASSRLAGYYEQFF

J: TRBJ1-5
size: -
V: TRBV7-2
D: TRBD1
DNA: TGTGCCAGCAGCCAAGACAGGGGCTTTCTTCCCCAGCATTTT
CDR3: CASSQDRGFLPQHF

J: TRBJ2-4
size: -
V: TRBV9
D: -
DNA: TGTGCCAGCAGCGTCGGGGGTTTAGCCAAAAACATTCAGTACTTC
CDR3: CASSVGGLAKNIQYF

J: TRBJ1-1
size: -
V: TRBV18
D: TRBD1
DNA: TGTGCCAGCTCAGGCAGGGGGTTGCGGGCTGAAGCTTTCTTT
CDR3: CASSGRGLRAEAFF

J: TRBJ2-7
size: few
V: TRBV6-6
D: TRBD1
DNA: TGTGCCAGCAGTTTGGCAGGGGGCCAGGGACGCCAGTACTTC
CDR3: CASSLAGGQGRQYF

J: TRBJ2-7
size: -
V: TRBV29-1
D: TRBD2
DNA: TGCAGCGTTGGATGGGGGGGTGGCGAGCAGTACTTC
CDR3: CSVGWGGGEQYF

J: TRBJ1-3
size: -
V: TRBV6-6
D: -
DNA: TGTGCCAGCAGTTACCGGGGAACCTCTGGAAACACCATATATTTT
CDR3: CASSYRGTSGNTIYF

J: TRBJ2-7
size: -
V: TRBV28
D: -
DNA: TGTGCCAGCAGAGTTGGGGGAGGGGGGGTTCAGGGCGAGCAGTACTTC
CDR3: CASRVGGGGVQGEQYF

J: TRBJ2-3
size: few
V: TRBV6-5
D: -
DNA: TGTGCCAGCAGTTACTCGCAACGGGGCACAGATACGCAGTATTTT
CDR3: CASSYSQRGTDTQYF

J: TRBJ2-7
size: -
V: TRBV27
D: TRBD1
DNA: TGTGCCAGCAGTCCTTCAACAGGGGGAAAAGCCTACGAGCAGTACTTC
CDR3: CASSPSTGGKAYEQYF

J: TRBJ2-3
size: -
V: TRBV4-1
D: -
DNA: TGCGCCAGCAGCCAGGGCGGAGCCGGAGGAGGCACAGATACGCAGTATTTT
CDR3: CASSQGGAGGGTDTQYF

J: TRBJ2-2
size: -
V: TRBV19
D: TRBD2
DNA: TGTGCCAGTAGTCGACTAGCGGGCGGGGGAGTCGGGGAGCTGTTTTTT
CDR3: CASSRLAGGGVGELFF

J: TRBJ1-2
size: once
V: TRBV5-1
D: -
DNA: TGCGCCAGCAGCTTGGTCGGGGTAGGGGGCTATGGCTACACCTTC
CDR3: CASSLVGVGGYGYTF

J: TRBJ1-1
size: -
V: TRBV6-5
D: -
DNA: TGTGCCAGCAGTCCCGTAGCAACTGAAGCTTTCTTT
CDR3: CASSPVATEAFF

J: TRBJ2-1
size: once
V: TRBV9
D: -
DNA: TGTGCCAGCAGCGTAGTCACAGCCTACAATGAGCAGTTCTTC
CDR3: CASSVVTAYNEQFF

J: TRBJ2-7
size: few
V: TRBV28
D: -
DNA: TGTGCCAGCAGTTCCGGGGGTTACGGGCAGTACTTC
CDR3: CASSSGGYGQYF

J: TRBJ1-1
size: once
V: TRBV5-1
D: TRBD1
DNA: TGCGCCAGCAGAGTGTCAGGACAGGGGAGCACTGAAGCTTTCTTT
CDR3: CASRVSGQGSTEAFF

J: TRBJ2-1
size: -
V: TRBV7-2
D: -
DNA: TGTGCCAGCAGCTCCCTGGCAGTCCCGGTCGGGAGTGAGCAGTTCTTC
CDR3: CASSSLAVPVGSEQFF

J: TRBJ2-3
size: -
V: TRBV2
D: TRBD1
DNA: TGTGCCAGCACAGTAAACAGGGGGCAGGCAGATACGCAGTATTTT
CDR3: CASTVNRGQADTQYF

J: TRBJ2-3
size: -
V: TRBV2
D: -
DNA: TGTGCCAGCAGTGAATTGAGACTCCCAAACCCAGATACGCAGTATTTT
CDR3: CASSELRLPNPDTQYF

J: TRBJ2-2
size: -
V: TRBV4-1
D: -
DNA: TGCGCCAGCAGCCAGGCAGGAGGCGCCGGGGAGCTGTTTTTT
CDR3: CASSQAGGAGELFF

J: TRBJ2-4
size: -
V: TRBV5-1
D: TRBD1
DNA: TGCGCCAGCAGCCAGGGACAGGGGGAAAACAGTCAGTACTTC
CDR3: CASSQGQGENSQYF

J: TRBJ1-1
size: -
V: TRBV27
D: -
DNA: TGTGCCAGCAGTTTATCTCAGGGAGGCCACACTGAAGCTTTCTTT
CDR3: CASSLSQGGHTEAFF

J: TRBJ2-2
size: -
V: TRBV9
D: TRBD2
DNA: TGTGCCAGCAGCCCGAGCGGGAATCCCAACACCGGGGAGCTGTTTTTT
CDR3: CASSPSGNPNTGELFF

J: TRBJ1-1
size: few
V: TRBV4-1
D: -
DNA: TGCGCCAGCAGTCAAGATCACAGAAATGAAGCTTTCTTT
CDR3: CASSQDHRNEAFF